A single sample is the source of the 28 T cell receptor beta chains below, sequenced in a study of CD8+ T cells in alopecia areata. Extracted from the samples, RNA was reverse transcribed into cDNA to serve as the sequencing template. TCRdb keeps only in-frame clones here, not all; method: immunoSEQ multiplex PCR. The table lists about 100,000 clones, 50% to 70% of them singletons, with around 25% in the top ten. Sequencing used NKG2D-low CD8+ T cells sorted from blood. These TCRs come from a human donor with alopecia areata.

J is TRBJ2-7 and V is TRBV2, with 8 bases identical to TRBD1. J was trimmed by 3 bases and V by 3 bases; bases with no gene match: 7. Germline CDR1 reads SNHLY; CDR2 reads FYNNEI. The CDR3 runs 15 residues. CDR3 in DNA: TGTGCCAGCAGTGAGAGGCAGGGGGCAAACTACGAGCAGTACTTC. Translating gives CASSERQGANYEQYF.

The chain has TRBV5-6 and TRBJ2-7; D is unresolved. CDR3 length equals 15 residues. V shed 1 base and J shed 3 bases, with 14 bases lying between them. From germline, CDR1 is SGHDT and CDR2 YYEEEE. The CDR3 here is CASSLRRLGNYEQYF. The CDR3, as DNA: TGTGCCAGCAGCTTGCGGCGCCTAGGGAACTACGAGCAGTACTTC.

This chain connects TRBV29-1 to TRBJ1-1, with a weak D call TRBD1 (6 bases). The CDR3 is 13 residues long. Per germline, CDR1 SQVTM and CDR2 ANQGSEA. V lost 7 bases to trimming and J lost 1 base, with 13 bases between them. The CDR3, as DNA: TGCAGCGGGACAGACCCGTCGAACACTGAAGCTTTCTTT. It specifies CSGTDPSNTEAFF.

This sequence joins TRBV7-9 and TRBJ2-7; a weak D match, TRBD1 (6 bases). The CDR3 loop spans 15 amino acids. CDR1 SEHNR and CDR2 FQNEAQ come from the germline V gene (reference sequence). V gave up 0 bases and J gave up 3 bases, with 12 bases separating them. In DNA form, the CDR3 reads TGTGCCAGCAGCTTAGCTACAGGGAAGAACTACGAGCAGTACTTC. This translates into CASSLATGKNYEQYF. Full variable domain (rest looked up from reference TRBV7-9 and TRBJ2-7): DTGVSQNPRHKITKRGQNVTFRCDPISEHNRLYWYRQTLGQGPEFLTYFQNEAQLEKSRLLSDRFSAERPKGSFSTLEIQRTEQGDSAMYLCASSLATGKNYEQYFGPGTRLTVT.

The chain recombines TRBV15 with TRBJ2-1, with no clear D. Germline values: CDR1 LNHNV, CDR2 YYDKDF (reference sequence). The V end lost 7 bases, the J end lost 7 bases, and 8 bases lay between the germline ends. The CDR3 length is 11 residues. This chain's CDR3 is CATTSRNEQFF. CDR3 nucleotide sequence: TGTGCCACCACCTCCAGGAATGAGCAGTTCTTC.

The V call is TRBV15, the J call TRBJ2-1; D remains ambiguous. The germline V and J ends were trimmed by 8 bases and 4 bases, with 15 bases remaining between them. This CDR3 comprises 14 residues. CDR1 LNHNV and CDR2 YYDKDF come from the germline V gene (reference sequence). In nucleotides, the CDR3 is TGTGCCACCTCTGACGTCTTCCCATACAATGAGCAGTTCTTC. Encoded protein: CATSDVFPYNEQFF.

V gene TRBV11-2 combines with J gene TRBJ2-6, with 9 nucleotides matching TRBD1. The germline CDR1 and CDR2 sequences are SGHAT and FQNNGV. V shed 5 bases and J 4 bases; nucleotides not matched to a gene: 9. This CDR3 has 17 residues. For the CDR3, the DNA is TGTGCCAGCAGCGGGCGGGACAGGGCCGACGGGGCCAACGTCCTGACTTTC. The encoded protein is CASSGRDRADGANVLTF.

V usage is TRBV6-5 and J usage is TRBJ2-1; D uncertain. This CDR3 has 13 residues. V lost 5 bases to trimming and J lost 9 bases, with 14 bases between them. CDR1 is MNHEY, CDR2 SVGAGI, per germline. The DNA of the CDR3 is TGTGCCAGCAGTCCACCGTCCCTCAGTGAGCAGTTCTTC. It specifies CASSPPSLSEQFF.

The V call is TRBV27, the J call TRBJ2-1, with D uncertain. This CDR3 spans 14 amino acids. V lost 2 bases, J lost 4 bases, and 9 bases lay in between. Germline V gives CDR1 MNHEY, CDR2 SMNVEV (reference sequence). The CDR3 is CASSLPGPYNEQFF. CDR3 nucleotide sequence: TGTGCCAGCAGTTTACCTGGGCCTTACAATGAGCAGTTCTTC.

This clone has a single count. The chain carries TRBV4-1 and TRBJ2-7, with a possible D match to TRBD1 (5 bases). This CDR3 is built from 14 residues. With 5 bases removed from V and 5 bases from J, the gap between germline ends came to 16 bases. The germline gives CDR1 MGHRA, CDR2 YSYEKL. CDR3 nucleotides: TGCGCCAGCAGCTCCCTGGGGCCCTGGAACGAGCAGTACTTC. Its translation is CASSSLGPWNEQYF.

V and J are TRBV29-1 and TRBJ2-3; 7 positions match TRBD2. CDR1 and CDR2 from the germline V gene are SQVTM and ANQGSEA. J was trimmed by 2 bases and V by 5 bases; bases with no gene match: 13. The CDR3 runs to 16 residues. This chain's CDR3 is CSVLGGESRDTDTQYF. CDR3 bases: TGCAGCGTTCTGGGGGGGGAGAGCCGGGACACAGATACGCAGTATTTT.

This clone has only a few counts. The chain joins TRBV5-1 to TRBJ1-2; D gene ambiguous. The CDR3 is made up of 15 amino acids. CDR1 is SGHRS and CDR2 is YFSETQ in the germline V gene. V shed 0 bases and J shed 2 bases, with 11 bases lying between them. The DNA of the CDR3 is TGCGCCAGCAGCTTGGACAACGGCGGAAACTATGGCTACACCTTC. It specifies CASSLDNGGNYGYTF.

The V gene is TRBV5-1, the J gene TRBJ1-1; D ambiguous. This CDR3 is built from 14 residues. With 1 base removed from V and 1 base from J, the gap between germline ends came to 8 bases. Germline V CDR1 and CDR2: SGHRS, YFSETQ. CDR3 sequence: CASSLSAGNTEAFF. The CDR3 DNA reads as TGCGCCAGCAGCTTGTCGGCCGGGAACACTGAAGCTTTCTTT.

For the CDR3, the DNA is TGTGCCAGCAGCTTTTGGGGTTCCACCGGGGAGCTGTTTTTT. It encodes CASSFWGSTGELFF. The chain is built from TRBV7-6 and TRBJ2-2; D unclear. The CDR3 totals 14 residues. Germline CDR1 and CDR2: SGHVS and FNYEAQ. The germline V and J ends were trimmed by 3 bases and 4 bases, with 9 bases remaining between them.

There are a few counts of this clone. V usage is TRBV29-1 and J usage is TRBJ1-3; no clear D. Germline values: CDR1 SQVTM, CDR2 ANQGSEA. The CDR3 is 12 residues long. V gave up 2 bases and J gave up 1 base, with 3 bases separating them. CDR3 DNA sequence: TGCAGCGTTGAACGGTCTGGAAACACCATATATTTT. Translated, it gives CSVERSGNTIYF.

CDR3 in amino acids: CASSPPRGRFSYEQYF. As DNA, the CDR3 is TGCGCCAGCAGCCCTCCCAGGGGGCGGTTCTCCTACGAGCAGTACTTC. The V and J genes are TRBV5-1 and TRBJ2-7, with 8 bases matching TRBD1. V was pared by 4 bases and J by 0 bases, with 9 bases of the junction left unmatched. The germline V gene encodes CDR1 SGHRS and CDR2 YFSETQ. This CDR3 region has 16 residues.

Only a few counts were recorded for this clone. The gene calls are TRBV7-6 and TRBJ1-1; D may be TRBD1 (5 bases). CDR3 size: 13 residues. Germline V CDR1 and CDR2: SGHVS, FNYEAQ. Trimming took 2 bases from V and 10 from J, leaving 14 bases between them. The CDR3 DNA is TGTGCCAGCAGCTTACAGTCGGCTGGGGGAGCTTTCTTT. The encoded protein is CASSLQSAGGAFF.

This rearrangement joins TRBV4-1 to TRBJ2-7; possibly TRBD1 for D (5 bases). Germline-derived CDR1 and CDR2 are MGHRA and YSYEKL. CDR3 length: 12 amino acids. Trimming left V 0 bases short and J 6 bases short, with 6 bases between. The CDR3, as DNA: TGCGCCAGCAGCCAAGATCAGGGCGAGCAGTACTTC. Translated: CASSQDQGEQYF.

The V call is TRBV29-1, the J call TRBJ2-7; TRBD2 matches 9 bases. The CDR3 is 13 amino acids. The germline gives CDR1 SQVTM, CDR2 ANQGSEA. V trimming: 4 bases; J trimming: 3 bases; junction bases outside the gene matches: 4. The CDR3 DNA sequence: TGCAGCGTTGTGGCTAGCGGGATCTACGAGCAGTACTTC. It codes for CSVVASGIYEQYF.

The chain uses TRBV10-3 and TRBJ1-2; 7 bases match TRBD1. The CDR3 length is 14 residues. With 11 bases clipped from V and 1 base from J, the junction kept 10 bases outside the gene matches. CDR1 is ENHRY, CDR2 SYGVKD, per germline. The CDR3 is CAALRDSGNYGYTF. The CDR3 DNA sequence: TGTGCCGCCCTCCGGGACAGTGGTAACTATGGCTACACCTTC.

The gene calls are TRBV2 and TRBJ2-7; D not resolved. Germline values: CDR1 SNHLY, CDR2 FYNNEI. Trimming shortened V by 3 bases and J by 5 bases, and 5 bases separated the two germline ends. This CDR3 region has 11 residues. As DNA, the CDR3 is TGTGCCAGCAGTGATCACAACGAGCAGTACTTC. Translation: CASSDHNEQYF. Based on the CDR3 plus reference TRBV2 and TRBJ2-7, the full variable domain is EPEVTQTPSHQVTQMGQEVILRCVPISNHLYFYWYRQILGQKVEFLVSFYNNEISEKSEIFDDQFSVERPDGSNFTLKIRSTKLEDSAMYFCASSDHNEQYFGPGTRLTVT.

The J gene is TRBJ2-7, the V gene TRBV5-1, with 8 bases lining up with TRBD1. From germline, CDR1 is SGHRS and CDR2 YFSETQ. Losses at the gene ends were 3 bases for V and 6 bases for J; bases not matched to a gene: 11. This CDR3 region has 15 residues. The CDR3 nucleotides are TGCGCCAGCAGCTCCTGGGAGACAGGGGCGGGCGAGCAGTACTTC. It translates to CASSSWETGAGEQYF.

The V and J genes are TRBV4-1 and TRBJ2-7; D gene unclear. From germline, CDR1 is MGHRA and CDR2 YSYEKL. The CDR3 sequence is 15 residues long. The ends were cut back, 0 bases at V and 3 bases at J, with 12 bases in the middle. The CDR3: CASSQDTGYYYEQYF. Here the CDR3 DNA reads TGCGCCAGCAGCCAAGATACGGGCTACTACTACGAGCAGTACTTC.

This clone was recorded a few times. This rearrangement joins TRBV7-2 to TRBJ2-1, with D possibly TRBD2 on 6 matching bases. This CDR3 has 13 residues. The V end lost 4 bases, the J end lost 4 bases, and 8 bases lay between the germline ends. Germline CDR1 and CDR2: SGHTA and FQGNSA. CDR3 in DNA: TGTGCCAGCAGCTCCCGGGAGTACAATGAGCAGTTCTTC. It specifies CASSSREYNEQFF. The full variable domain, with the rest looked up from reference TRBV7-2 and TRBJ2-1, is GAGVSQSPSNKVTEKGKDVELRCDPISGHTALYWYRQSLGQGLEFLIYFQGNSAPDKSGLPSDRFSAERTGGSVSTLTIQRTQQEDSAVYLCASSSREYNEQFFGPGTRLTVL.

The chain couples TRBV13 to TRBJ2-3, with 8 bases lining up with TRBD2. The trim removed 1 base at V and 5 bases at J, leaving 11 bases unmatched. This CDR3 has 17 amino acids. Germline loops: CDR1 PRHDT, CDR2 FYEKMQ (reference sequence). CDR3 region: CASSLESSGGFVDTQYF. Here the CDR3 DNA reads TGTGCCAGCAGCTTAGAGTCCAGCGGGGGCTTTGTAGATACGCAGTATTTT.

CDR3 loop: CASSTGTQDEQYF. In nucleotides, the CDR3 is TGTGCCAGTAGTACTGGGACCCAAGACGAGCAGTACTTC. J is TRBJ2-7 and V is TRBV19; D possibly matches TRBD1 or TRBD2 (5 bases each). CDR1 is LNHDA, CDR2 SQIVND, per germline (reference sequence). The V gene lost 4 bases and the J gene lost 5 bases, with 12 bases spanning the gap. The CDR3 runs 13 residues.

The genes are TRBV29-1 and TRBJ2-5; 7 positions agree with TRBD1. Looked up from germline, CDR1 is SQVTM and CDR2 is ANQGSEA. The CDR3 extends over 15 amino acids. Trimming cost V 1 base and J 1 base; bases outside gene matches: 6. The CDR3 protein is CSVEGGTVPQETQYF. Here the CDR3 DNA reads TGCAGCGTTGAAGGGGGGACAGTCCCCCAAGAGACCCAGTACTTC.

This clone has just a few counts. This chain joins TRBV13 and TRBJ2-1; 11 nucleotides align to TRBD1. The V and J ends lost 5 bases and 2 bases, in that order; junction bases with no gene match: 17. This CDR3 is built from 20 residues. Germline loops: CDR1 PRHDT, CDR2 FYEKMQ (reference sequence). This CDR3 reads CASSGQGQGAGGWTYNEQFF. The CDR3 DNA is TGTGCCAGCAGCGGACAAGGACAGGGGGCAGGGGGATGGACCTACAATGAGCAGTTCTTC.